This is a list of T cell receptor beta chains from one sample in a study of T-cell memory formation after mild COVID-19. TCRdb ran MiXCR on the 5' RACE reads and lists one entry per CDR3 protein. The data contain 140,000 to 150,000 distinct CDR3 sequences, less than 25% of them singletons. Sequencing input: PBMCs or a T cell subset sorted from them (not recorded which). The source is an adult woman who had mild COVID-19 (a few samples of this study predate the infection). Cell type and time point are not known. CDR3s include the opening cysteine and the closing phenylalanine or tryptophan. Fields, in order: V gene, clone size, D gene, J gene, CDR3 protein, CDR3 DNA. D genes are given only for firm matches. Size is omitted from some rows. Given values are once, few, many or a class for expanded clones.

V gene: TRBV6-2/TRBV6-3
clone size: NA
D gene: NA
J gene: TRBJ2-1
CDR3 protein: CASSSLDRSSYNEQFF
CDR3 DNA: TGTGCCAGCAGTTCTTTAGACAGGTCCTCCTACAATGAGCAGTTCTTC

V gene: TRBV27
clone size: few
D gene: NA
J gene: TRBJ2-7
CDR3 protein: CASGEQSSYEQYF
CDR3 DNA: TGTGCCAGCGGCGAACAAAGCTCCTACGAGCAGTACTTC

V gene: TRBV29-1
clone size: few
D gene: TRBD1
J gene: TRBJ1-2
CDR3 protein: CSVEGDRPYGYTF
CDR3 DNA: TGCAGCGTTGAGGGGGACAGGCCCTATGGCTACACCTTC

V gene: TRBV25-1
clone size: NA
D gene: NA
J gene: TRBJ1-1
CDR3 protein: CASSAPRTGLSVEAFF
CDR3 DNA: TGTGCCAGCAGTGCCCCCCGTACAGGTCTTTCGGTTGAAGCTTTCTTT

V gene: TRBV7-9
clone size: NA
D gene: NA
J gene: TRBJ1-1
CDR3 protein: CASSPGGEAFF
CDR3 DNA: TGTGCCAGCAGCCCTGGAGGAGAAGCTTTCTTT

V gene: TRBV18
clone size: NA
D gene: NA
J gene: TRBJ2-5
CDR3 protein: CASSSPGASGETQYF
CDR3 DNA: TGTGCCAGCTCATCGCCAGGGGCCTCGGGAGAGACCCAGTACTTC

V gene: TRBV29-1
clone size: few
D gene: NA
J gene: TRBJ2-5
CDR3 protein: CSVEDARTVEETQYF
CDR3 DNA: TGCAGCGTTGAAGATGCCCGGACAGTGGAAGAGACCCAGTACTTC

V gene: TRBV7-9
clone size: NA
D gene: NA
J gene: TRBJ2-3
CDR3 protein: CASSLSTIRDTQYF
CDR3 DNA: TGTGCCAGCAGCTTATCCACTATTCGGGATACGCAGTATTTT

V gene: TRBV7-8
clone size: few
D gene: TRBD2
J gene: TRBJ2-5
CDR3 protein: CASSFEDGGGRGETQYF
CDR3 DNA: TGTGCCAGCAGCTTCGAAGACGGCGGGGGGAGGGGAGAGACCCAGTACTTC

V gene: TRBV9
clone size: few
D gene: NA
J gene: TRBJ2-1
CDR3 protein: CASSVQGRTYNEQFF
CDR3 DNA: TGTGCCAGCAGCGTCCAGGGGAGAACTTACAATGAGCAGTTCTTC

V gene: TRBV12-3/TRBV12-4
clone size: NA
D gene: NA
J gene: TRBJ2-7
CDR3 protein: CASRPDRYNYEQYF
CDR3 DNA: TGTGCCAGCAGACCCGACAGGTACAACTACGAGCAGTACTTC

V gene: TRBV4-1
clone size: NA
D gene: NA
J gene: TRBJ1-4
CDR3 protein: CASSHNGAATNEKLFF
CDR3 DNA: TGCGCCAGCAGCCATAACGGAGCTGCAACTAATGAAAAACTGTTTTTT

V gene: TRBV27
clone size: few
D gene: NA
J gene: TRBJ2-1
CDR3 protein: CASSLFGGYGSYNEQFF
CDR3 DNA: TGTGCCAGCAGTTTATTCGGAGGATACGGGTCCTACAATGAGCAGTTCTTC

V gene: TRBV5-1
clone size: NA
D gene: NA
J gene: TRBJ1-3
CDR3 protein: CASSLEGAYGNTIYF
CDR3 DNA: TGCGCCAGCAGCTTGGAAGGGGCTTATGGAAACACCATATATTTT

V gene: TRBV5-1
clone size: few
D gene: TRBD1
J gene: TRBJ2-3
CDR3 protein: CASSFRTGADTQYF
CDR3 DNA: TGCGCCAGCAGCTTCAGGACAGGGGCAGATACGCAGTATTTT

V gene: TRBV12-3/TRBV12-4
clone size: NA
D gene: NA
J gene: TRBJ2-7
CDR3 protein: CASSRRRTTGEQYF
CDR3 DNA: TGTGCCAGCAGTCGAAGAAGAACTACGGGCGAGCAGTACTTC

V gene: TRBV5-1
clone size: NA
D gene: TRBD1
J gene: TRBJ1-1
CDR3 protein: CASSLVVLQGGTEAFF
CDR3 DNA: TGCGCCAGCAGCTTGGTTGTTCTCCAGGGGGGAACTGAAGCTTTCTTT

V gene: TRBV4-1
clone size: NA
D gene: NA
J gene: TRBJ2-7
CDR3 protein: CASSQDFEGGVYEQYF
CDR3 DNA: TGCGCCAGCAGCCAAGATTTCGAGGGGGGCGTATACGAGCAGTACTTC

V gene: TRBV10-3
clone size: NA
D gene: TRBD2
J gene: TRBJ2-3
CDR3 protein: CAISDPGTSGSTDTQYF
CDR3 DNA: TGTGCCATCAGCGACCCGGGGACTAGCGGGAGCACAGATACGCAGTATTTT

V gene: TRBV6-1
clone size: NA
D gene: TRBD1
J gene: TRBJ1-5
CDR3 protein: CASSSDRGLDQPQHF
CDR3 DNA: TGTGCCAGCAGTTCCGACAGGGGGTTAGATCAGCCCCAGCATTTT

V gene: TRBV6-2/TRBV6-3
clone size: NA
D gene: NA
J gene: TRBJ2-2
CDR3 protein: CASTGAGELFF
CDR3 DNA: TGTGCCAGCACCGGGGCGGGGGAGCTGTTTTTT

V gene: TRBV7-9
clone size: few
D gene: NA
J gene: TRBJ1-1
CDR3 protein: CASGGATEAFF
CDR3 DNA: TGTGCCAGCGGGGGGGCGACTGAAGCTTTCTTT

V gene: TRBV13
clone size: few
D gene: NA
J gene: TRBJ2-5
CDR3 protein: CASSGRWDSVYF
CDR3 DNA: TGTGCCAGCAGCGGGAGATGGGACTCCGTGTACTTC

V gene: TRBV19
clone size: few
D gene: NA
J gene: TRBJ1-5
CDR3 protein: CASRRIGRGGNQPQHF
CDR3 DNA: TGTGCCAGTAGAAGGATCGGGCGAGGGGGCAATCAGCCCCAGCATTTT

V gene: TRBV4-1
clone size: few
D gene: TRBD1
J gene: TRBJ1-2
CDR3 protein: CASSQDPGQGGYGYTF
CDR3 DNA: TGCGCCAGCAGCCAAGATCCGGGACAGGGGGGCTATGGCTACACCTTC

V gene: TRBV5-6
clone size: few
D gene: TRBD1
J gene: TRBJ2-5
CDR3 protein: CASSLGRGYETQYF
CDR3 DNA: TGTGCCAGCAGCTTGGGCAGGGGGTATGAGACCCAGTACTTC

V gene: TRBV12-3/TRBV12-4
clone size: few
D gene: NA
J gene: TRBJ1-3
CDR3 protein: CAISGSSGNTIYF
CDR3 DNA: TGTGCCATCTCTGGGAGCTCTGGAAACACCATATATTTT

V gene: TRBV7-9
clone size: NA
D gene: TRBD2
J gene: TRBJ2-3
CDR3 protein: CASSSSPGLAGGDTQYF
CDR3 DNA: TGTGCCAGCAGCTCTAGCCCCGGACTAGCGGGAGGAGATACGCAGTATTTT

V gene: TRBV18
clone size: few
D gene: NA
J gene: TRBJ2-1
CDR3 protein: CASSPVGGSYNEQFF
CDR3 DNA: TGTGCCAGCTCACCCGTGGGAGGCTCCTACAATGAGCAGTTCTTC

V gene: TRBV4-2
clone size: NA
D gene: NA
J gene: TRBJ1-4
CDR3 protein: CASSQEGRATNEKLFF
CDR3 DNA: TGTGCCAGCAGCCAAGAGGGCAGAGCAACTAATGAAAAACTGTTTTTT

V gene: TRBV7-6
clone size: few
D gene: TRBD1
J gene: TRBJ2-1
CDR3 protein: CASRGQGNEQFF
CDR3 DNA: TGTGCCAGCAGGGGACAGGGGAATGAGCAGTTCTTC

V gene: TRBV11-3
clone size: NA
D gene: TRBD1
J gene: TRBJ1-6
CDR3 protein: CASSKRDSSNSPLHF
CDR3 DNA: TGTGCCAGCAGCAAAAGGGACAGTTCTAATTCACCCCTCCACTTT

V gene: TRBV5-6
clone size: NA
D gene: TRBD2
J gene: TRBJ2-1
CDR3 protein: CASSWGTSSYNEQFF
CDR3 DNA: TGTGCCAGCAGCTGGGGGACTAGCTCCTACAATGAGCAGTTCTTC

V gene: TRBV9
clone size: few
D gene: NA
J gene: TRBJ1-1
CDR3 protein: CASSVGTGHPAEAFF
CDR3 DNA: TGTGCCAGCAGCGTAGGTACGGGACACCCCGCTGAAGCTTTCTTT

V gene: TRBV4-1
clone size: NA
D gene: NA
J gene: TRBJ2-5
CDR3 protein: CASSPLTEQTQYF
CDR3 DNA: TGCGCCAGCAGCCCTCTAACCGAACAGACCCAGTACTTC

V gene: TRBV29-1
clone size: NA
D gene: NA
J gene: TRBJ2-7
CDR3 protein: CSVEVQGREQYF
CDR3 DNA: TGCAGCGTTGAAGTACAGGGACGCGAGCAGTACTTC

V gene: TRBV6-5
clone size: few
D gene: NA
J gene: TRBJ2-5
CDR3 protein: CASSYGVYQETQYF
CDR3 DNA: TGTGCCAGCAGTTACGGAGTATATCAAGAGACCCAGTACTTC

V gene: TRBV27
clone size: NA
D gene: TRBD1
J gene: TRBJ2-3
CDR3 protein: CASGLQGVGTDTQYF
CDR3 DNA: TGTGCCAGCGGACTACAGGGGGTTGGAACAGATACGCAGTATTTT

V gene: TRBV29-1
clone size: NA
D gene: NA
J gene: TRBJ2-5
CDR3 protein: CSVAGTETQYF
CDR3 DNA: TGCAGCGTTGCCGGGACGGAGACCCAGTACTTC

V gene: TRBV4-2
clone size: few
D gene: NA
J gene: TRBJ2-3
CDR3 protein: CASSQDHTWDSILDTQYF
CDR3 DNA: TGTGCCAGCAGCCAAGATCATACCTGGGACTCCATTTTGGATACGCAGTATTTT